Below, 30 T cell receptor beta chains from the same sample are listed, as sequenced in a study of T cell responses to AZD1222 COVID-19 vaccine. This table comes from immunoSEQ multiplex PCR, and its TCRdb copy is limited to in-frame clones, with some not included. This sample has some 170,000 clones, with roughly 92% found just once. The sequences come from peripheral blood, collected on day 0 of AZD1222 vaccination. The receptors stem from an adult in good health.

The chain carries TRBV27 and TRBJ2-1; 12 bases match TRBD1. This CDR3 comprises 20 residues. CDR1 and CDR2 from the germline V gene are MNHEY and SMNVEV (reference sequence). Trimming cost V 5 bases and J 4 bases; bases outside gene matches: 18. CDR3 amino acids: CASSLIPGQGALGFYNEQFF. The CDR3 coding sequence is TGTGCCAGCAGTCTTATACCGGGACAGGGGGCCCTGGGGTTTTACAATGAGCAGTTCTTC.

The gene calls are TRBV6-5 and TRBJ2-1; TRBD2 aligns across 8 bases. Germline V gives CDR1 MNHEY, CDR2 SVGAGI. After removal of 7 bases from V and 4 bases from J, the junction contained 9 bases not matched to a gene. The length of the CDR3 is 15 residues. The chain's CDR3 is CASNPTSGLYNEQFF. The CDR3 DNA reads TGTGCCAGCAACCCAACTAGCGGCCTTTACAATGAGCAGTTCTTC.

A remark on this clone: This sample also contains other DNA sequences that code for the same CDR3. The chain joins TRBV27 to TRBJ2-7; no clear D gene. The germline V gene encodes CDR1 MNHEY and CDR2 SMNVEV (reference sequence). The V gene lost 2 bases and the J gene lost 1 base, with 6 bases spanning the gap. The CDR3 spans 13 residues. The CDR3 DNA sequence: TGTGCCAGCAGTTTAGGCACTTCCTACGAGCAGTACTTC. Amino acids: CASSLGTSYEQYF.

The chain carries TRBV2 and TRBJ2-7; TRBD2 is a possible D gene (5 bases). Trimming removed 8 bases at V and 1 base at J, with 12 bases between. Germline CDR1 SNHLY, CDR2 FYNNEI. This CDR3 comprises 13 residues. The CDR3 DNA reads as TGTGCCAGCCAAGTACGGGGATCCTACGAGCAGTACTTC. Translating gives CASQVRGSYEQYF.

The chain couples TRBV3-1 (or the pseudogene TRBV3-2) to TRBJ2-2; unclear D gene. The V end lost 4 bases, the J end lost 9 bases, and 6 bases lay between the germline ends. The germline V gene encodes CDR1 LGHDT and CDR2 YNNKEL (reference sequence). The CDR3 loop spans 11 amino acids. CDR3 sequence reads: CASSPSWELFF. DNA for the CDR3: TGTGCCAGCAGCCCCAGTTGGGAGCTGTTTTTT.

This sequence joins TRBV28 and TRBJ1-1; the D gene is possibly TRBD1 (6 bases). The germline V gene has CDR1 MDHEN and CDR2 SYDVKM. The CDR3 sequence is 14 residues long. V lost 4 bases, J lost 4 bases, and 13 bases lay in between. CDR3 nucleotides: TGTGCCAGCAGTTCGCCAGGGGCGGGCACTGAAGCTTTCTTT. It translates to CASSSPGAGTEAFF.

The CDR3 region is CASSLGAPGTEAFF. The CDR3 DNA is TGTGCCAGCAGCTTGGGAGCCCCGGGCACTGAAGCTTTCTTT. The chain combines TRBV5-4 with TRBJ1-1, with D unresolved. The CDR3 consists of 14 residues. Per germline, CDR1 SGHNT and CDR2 YYREEE (reference sequence). V lost 0 bases, J lost 4 bases, and 10 bases lay in between.

The chain recombines TRBV7-9 with TRBJ1-4; 8 positions agree with TRBD1. The CDR3 length is 14 residues. Germline assignment: CDR1 SEHNR and CDR2 FQNEAQ (reference sequence). The V segment lost 1 base and the J segment 7 bases; nucleotides outside the gene matches: 2. The CDR3 DNA sequence: TGTGCCAGCAGCTTAGAGACAGGGGTTGAAAAACTGTTTTTT. Translation: CASSLETGVEKLFF.

The V and J genes are TRBV11-3 and TRBJ1-5, with TRBD1 as a possible D gene (5 bases). Germline lookup yields CDR1 SGHNT and CDR2 YENEEA. There are 16 residues in the CDR3. CDR3 nucleotide sequence: TGTGCTCAGCAGCGGGGGAGGGTACACGGCCCTCAGCCCCAGCATTTT. Translated: CAQQRGRVHGPQPQHF.

The rearrangement links TRBV25-1 to TRBJ2-1; 7 bases align to TRBD1. The germline V gene has CDR1 MGHDK and CDR2 SYGVNS. The CDR3 has 16 amino acids. Trimming at V came to 4 bases and at J to 6 bases, leaving 12 bases not matched to a gene. CDR3 residues: CASSAHDRVGVNEQFF. The CDR3 DNA follows: TGTGCCAGCAGTGCCCACGACAGGGTTGGGGTCAATGAGCAGTTCTTC.

This chain connects TRBV6-5 to TRBJ1-2; possible D gene TRBD1, 5 bases. V lost 7 bases and J lost 8, with 17 bases in between. Germline CDR1 reads MNHEY; CDR2 reads SVGAGI. The CDR3 sequence is 13 residues long. Here the CDR3 DNA reads TGTGCCAGCACCCTTTCCAACAGGCGGGGCTACACCTTC. Protein sequence: CASTLSNRRGYTF.

This clone showed up just once. The chain couples TRBV2 to TRBJ1-5; TRBD1 agrees at 7 bases. Germline values: CDR1 SNHLY, CDR2 FYNNEI. The CDR3 runs 18 residues. The V and J ends lost 6 bases and 0 bases, in that order; junction bases with no gene match: 14. The CDR3 DNA reads as TGTGCCAGCAGCCGGGACAGTTTAACCTTCGATAGCAATCAGCCCCAGCATTTT. Protein: CASSRDSLTFDSNQPQHF.

The J gene is TRBJ1-2, the V gene TRBV5-1; TRBD1 is a possible D gene (6 bases). Per germline, CDR1 SGHRS and CDR2 YFSETQ. V dropped 1 base and J dropped 4 bases, with 11 bases sitting between them. CDR3 length: 14 residues. The CDR3 sequence: CASSLLGQSYGYTF. The CDR3 DNA reads TGCGCCAGCAGCTTGTTAGGACAGAGCTATGGCTACACCTTC. The full variable domain, rest sourced from reference TRBV5-1 and TRBJ1-2, is KAGVTQTPRYLIKTRGQQVTLSCSPISGHRSVSWYQQTPGQGLQFLFEYFSETQRNKGNFPGRFSGRQFSNSRSEMNVSTLELGDSALYLCASSLLGQSYGYTFGSGTRLTVV.

The J gene is TRBJ2-7, the V gene TRBV6-1; TRBD1 matches at 8 bases. The CDR3 loop spans 19 amino acids. The germline V gene has CDR1 MNHNS and CDR2 SASEGT. J lost 3 bases, V lost 2 bases, and 18 bases had no gene match. The CDR3, as DNA: TGTGCCAGCAGTGAATTAAAGGACAGGGCCCCCATGGACAACTACGAGCAGTACTTC. Its translation is CASSELKDRAPMDNYEQYF.

V gene TRBV6-2 or TRBV6-3 combines with J gene TRBJ1-3; D perhaps matches TRBD1 (6 bases). Germline V gene lookup returns CDR1 MNHEY and CDR2 SVGEGT. V lost 5 bases and J lost 0, with 11 bases in between. The CDR3 loop spans 15 amino acids. The CDR3 spells CASSRDILSGNTIYF. Written as DNA, the CDR3 is TGTGCCAGCAGTCGGGACATCCTCTCTGGAAACACCATATATTTT.

This clone appeared once. The chain combines TRBV7-2 with TRBJ1-2; a possible D gene is TRBD1 (5 bases). V gave up 5 bases and J gave up 8 bases, with 21 bases separating them. The CDR3 has 15 residues. Germline V gene sequence: CDR1 SGHTA, CDR2 FQGNSA. CDR3 sequence (DNA): TGTGCCAGCAGCCCTAGCCACGGGGGAGAGAAAGGCTACACCTTC. It specifies CASSPSHGGEKGYTF.

V and J are TRBV18 and TRBJ1-2; D is unclear. Trimming removed 0 bases at V and 3 bases at J, with 8 bases between. This CDR3 contains 14 residues. Per germline, CDR1 KGHSH and CDR2 LQKENI. The DNA for the CDR3 is TGTGCCAGCTCACCACCGTCCGAAGACTATGGCTACACCTTC. Translated, it gives CASSPPSEDYGYTF.

The rearrangement links TRBV5-1 to TRBJ2-7; 10 positions agree with TRBD1. The CDR3 has 16 amino acids. The junction had 10 bases not matched to a gene; V was cut back by 4 bases and J by 3 bases. Per the germline V gene, CDR1 is SGHRS and CDR2 is YFSETQ. The CDR3 loop is CASSAIGTGAGYEQYF. CDR3 DNA sequence: TGCGCCAGCAGCGCGATCGGGACAGGGGCGGGCTACGAGCAGTACTTC.

The chain links TRBV5-1 to TRBJ2-5, with D uncertain. Germline V CDR1 and CDR2: SGHRS, YFSETQ. CDR3 length equals 11 residues. V was pared by 5 bases and J by 0 bases, with 2 bases between. The CDR3 is CASRNQETQYF. The CDR3 DNA sequence: TGCGCCAGCAGAAACCAAGAGACCCAGTACTTC.

The table lists this clone with a count of one. J is TRBJ2-7 and V is TRBV5-1, with D perhaps TRBD1 or TRBD2 (6 bases each). Germline CDR1 is SGHRS and CDR2 is YFSETQ. The V and J ends lost 0 bases and 5 bases respectively, with 15 bases between them. The CDR3 runs to 15 residues. As DNA, the CDR3 is TGCGCCAGCAGCTTGGCGGGGGCCCTCAAAGACGAGCAGTACTTC. It codes for CASSLAGALKDEQYF.

In this sample, this clone turned up a few times. The CDR3 region is CASSTGDSGYAEAFF. The DNA of the CDR3 is TGTGCCAGTAGTACTGGAGATTCAGGGTATGCTGAAGCTTTCTTT. V gene TRBV19 combines with J gene TRBJ1-1; D may be TRBD1 (5 bases). V was trimmed by 4 bases and J by 6 bases, leaving 18 bases between them. The CDR3 is made up of 15 amino acids. Germline values: CDR1 LNHDA, CDR2 SQIVND (reference sequence).

The V call is TRBV18, the J call TRBJ2-3; TRBD2 aligns across 11 bases. The ends lost 7 bases at V and 5 bases at J; junction bases unmatched: 2. The V gene's germline CDR1 is KGHSH and CDR2 LQKENI. This CDR3 has 13 residues. Written as DNA, the CDR3 is TGTGCCAGCTTCGGACTAGCGGGAGATACGCAGTATTTT. This encodes CASFGLAGDTQYF.

This chain uses TRBV4-1 with TRBJ2-1; D may be TRBD2 (5 bases). Germline CDR1 is MGHRA and CDR2 is YSYEKL. The CDR3 runs to 14 residues. Trimming took off 1 base at V and 8 bases at J, with 12 bases between the two ends. The CDR3 protein is CASSQALASDEQFF. The CDR3 DNA reads TGCGCCAGCAGCCAAGCTCTAGCCTCGGATGAGCAGTTCTTC.

The chain combines TRBV2 with TRBJ1-2; maybe TRBD1 (5 bases). Per the germline V gene, CDR1 is SNHLY and CDR2 is FYNNEI. V was trimmed by 6 bases and J by 3 bases, leaving 14 bases between them. The CDR3 is 14 amino acids. CDR3 DNA sequence: TGTGCCAGCAGCCAAGGCGGGGGGGACTATGGCTACACCTTC. Translating gives CASSQGGGDYGYTF.

The V call is TRBV20-1, the J call TRBJ2-1; 7 bases are shared with TRBD2. Germline CDR1 DFQATT, CDR2 SNEGSKA (reference sequence). V lost 3 bases and J lost 9; bases outside the gene matches: 8. The CDR3 loop spans 13 amino acids. CDR3 sequence: CSASPAGAFEQFF. The CDR3 DNA reads TGCAGTGCTAGTCCGGCGGGAGCTTTTGAGCAGTTCTTC.

This chain connects TRBV5-4 to TRBJ2-5, with 11 bases fitting TRBD2. Germline-derived CDR1 and CDR2 are SGHNT and YYREEE (reference sequence). Germline trimming cut 4 bases from V and 4 bases from J; bases unmatched to any gene: 12. The CDR3 is made up of 17 amino acids. CDR3 loop: CASSLLAGGALRETQYF. CDR3 in DNA: TGTGCCAGCAGCCTGTTAGCGGGAGGGGCCCTCAGAGAGACCCAGTACTTC.

V and J are TRBV12-3 or TRBV12-4 and TRBJ1-3; no clear D. The CDR3 consists of 12 residues. V lost 1 base to trimming and J lost 9 bases, with 7 bases between them. The CDR3 reads CASSLGPGTIYF. CDR3 bases: TGTGCCAGCAGTTTAGGCCCCGGCACCATATATTTT.

The table lists this clone with a count of one. J is TRBJ2-7 and V is TRBV30; no definite D call. Germline loops: CDR1 GTSNPN, CDR2 SVGIG (reference sequence). The CDR3 is 14 amino acids. Trimming cost V 2 bases and J 5 bases, with 16 bases left between them. This CDR3 reads CAWSNTGPNHEQYF. In DNA form, the CDR3 reads TGTGCCTGGAGTAATACGGGTCCAAACCACGAGCAGTACTTC.

V is TRBV12-3 or TRBV12-4 and J is TRBJ1-1; D is uncertain. V was trimmed by 6 bases and J by 5 bases, leaving 10 bases between them. The CDR3 loop spans 12 amino acids. In DNA, the CDR3 is TGTGCCAGCAGCCATGGTGGGACTGAAGCTTTCTTT. Protein sequence: CASSHGGTEAFF.

The V call is TRBV11-2, the J call TRBJ2-5, with 9 bases identical to TRBD2. The CDR3 runs to 13 residues. CDR1 is SGHAT, CDR2 FQNNGV, per germline. V trimming: 0 bases; J trimming: 12 bases; junction bases outside the gene matches: 5. The CDR3 region is CASSLEATSGEYF. CDR3 nucleotides: TGTGCCAGCAGCTTAGAAGCGACTAGCGGAGAGTACTTC.